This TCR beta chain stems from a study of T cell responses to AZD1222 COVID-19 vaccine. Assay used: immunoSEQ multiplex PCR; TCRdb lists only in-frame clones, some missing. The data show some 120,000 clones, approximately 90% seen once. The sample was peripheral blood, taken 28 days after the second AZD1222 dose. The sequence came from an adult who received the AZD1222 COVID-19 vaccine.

The CDR3 DNA reads as TGCGCCAGCAGCTTGGAACCAGGGTGGCAAGGTGAGCAGTTCTTC. Translated: CASSLEPGWQGEQFF. The chain is built from TRBV5-1 and TRBJ2-1, with a weak D call TRBD1 (5 bases). This CDR3 has 15 amino acids. Germline V CDR1 and CDR2: SGHRS, YFSETQ. With 0 bases removed from V and 9 bases from J, the gap between germline ends came to 16 bases.